This T cell receptor beta chain is from a study of T cell responses to AZD1222 COVID-19 vaccine. Turning to the study itself: Timing groups of about 4 and about 12 weeks for second doses were pooled. Broader study findings: Donors were chiefly white British, with a greater number of females, and clonal diversity was perhaps underestimated. Spike-specific TCR breadth and depth grew following two AZD1222 doses.

The table came from immunoSEQ multiplex PCR; TCRdb's copy has only in-frame clones and leaves some out. The repertoire includes 130,000 to 150,000 clones, 92% of them detected once, and approximately 2% sits in the top ten. Details on this clone: What it binds is not known.

Germline CDR1 and CDR2: SGDLS and YYNGEE. The CDR3 spans 13 residues. Between the trimmed V and J ends, which lost 0 bases and 7 bases, there was a span of 11 bases. This material consisted of peripheral blood, taken on day 0 of AZD1222 vaccination. The rearrangement joins TRBV9 to TRBJ2-7; D ambiguous. This clonotype was obtained from an adult in good health. The CDR3 is CASSVATGVEQYF. CDR3 sequence (DNA): TGTGCCAGCAGCGTAGCTACGGGCGTGGAGCAGTACTTC.